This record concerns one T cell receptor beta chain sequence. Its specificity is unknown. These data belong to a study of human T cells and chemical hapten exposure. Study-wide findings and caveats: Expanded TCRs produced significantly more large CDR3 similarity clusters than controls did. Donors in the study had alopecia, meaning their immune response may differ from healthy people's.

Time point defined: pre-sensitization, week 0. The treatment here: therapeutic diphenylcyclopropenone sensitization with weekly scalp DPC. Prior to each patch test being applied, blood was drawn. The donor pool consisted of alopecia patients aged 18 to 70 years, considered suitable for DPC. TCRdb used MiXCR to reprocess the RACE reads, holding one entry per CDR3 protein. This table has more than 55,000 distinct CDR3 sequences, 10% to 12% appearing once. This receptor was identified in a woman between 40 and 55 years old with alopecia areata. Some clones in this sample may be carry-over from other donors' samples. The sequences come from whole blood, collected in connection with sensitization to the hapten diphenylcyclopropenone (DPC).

The CDR3 DNA is TGTGCCAGCAGTTCAAGGGTAGACACTGAAGCTTTCTTT. It translates to CASSSRVDTEAFF. V and J are TRBV6-6 and TRBJ1-1; no firm D call. The CDR3 spans 13 residues. Trimming removed 4 bases at V and 3 bases at J, with 9 bases between. Germline CDR1 reads MNHNY; CDR2 reads SVGAGI (reference sequence).